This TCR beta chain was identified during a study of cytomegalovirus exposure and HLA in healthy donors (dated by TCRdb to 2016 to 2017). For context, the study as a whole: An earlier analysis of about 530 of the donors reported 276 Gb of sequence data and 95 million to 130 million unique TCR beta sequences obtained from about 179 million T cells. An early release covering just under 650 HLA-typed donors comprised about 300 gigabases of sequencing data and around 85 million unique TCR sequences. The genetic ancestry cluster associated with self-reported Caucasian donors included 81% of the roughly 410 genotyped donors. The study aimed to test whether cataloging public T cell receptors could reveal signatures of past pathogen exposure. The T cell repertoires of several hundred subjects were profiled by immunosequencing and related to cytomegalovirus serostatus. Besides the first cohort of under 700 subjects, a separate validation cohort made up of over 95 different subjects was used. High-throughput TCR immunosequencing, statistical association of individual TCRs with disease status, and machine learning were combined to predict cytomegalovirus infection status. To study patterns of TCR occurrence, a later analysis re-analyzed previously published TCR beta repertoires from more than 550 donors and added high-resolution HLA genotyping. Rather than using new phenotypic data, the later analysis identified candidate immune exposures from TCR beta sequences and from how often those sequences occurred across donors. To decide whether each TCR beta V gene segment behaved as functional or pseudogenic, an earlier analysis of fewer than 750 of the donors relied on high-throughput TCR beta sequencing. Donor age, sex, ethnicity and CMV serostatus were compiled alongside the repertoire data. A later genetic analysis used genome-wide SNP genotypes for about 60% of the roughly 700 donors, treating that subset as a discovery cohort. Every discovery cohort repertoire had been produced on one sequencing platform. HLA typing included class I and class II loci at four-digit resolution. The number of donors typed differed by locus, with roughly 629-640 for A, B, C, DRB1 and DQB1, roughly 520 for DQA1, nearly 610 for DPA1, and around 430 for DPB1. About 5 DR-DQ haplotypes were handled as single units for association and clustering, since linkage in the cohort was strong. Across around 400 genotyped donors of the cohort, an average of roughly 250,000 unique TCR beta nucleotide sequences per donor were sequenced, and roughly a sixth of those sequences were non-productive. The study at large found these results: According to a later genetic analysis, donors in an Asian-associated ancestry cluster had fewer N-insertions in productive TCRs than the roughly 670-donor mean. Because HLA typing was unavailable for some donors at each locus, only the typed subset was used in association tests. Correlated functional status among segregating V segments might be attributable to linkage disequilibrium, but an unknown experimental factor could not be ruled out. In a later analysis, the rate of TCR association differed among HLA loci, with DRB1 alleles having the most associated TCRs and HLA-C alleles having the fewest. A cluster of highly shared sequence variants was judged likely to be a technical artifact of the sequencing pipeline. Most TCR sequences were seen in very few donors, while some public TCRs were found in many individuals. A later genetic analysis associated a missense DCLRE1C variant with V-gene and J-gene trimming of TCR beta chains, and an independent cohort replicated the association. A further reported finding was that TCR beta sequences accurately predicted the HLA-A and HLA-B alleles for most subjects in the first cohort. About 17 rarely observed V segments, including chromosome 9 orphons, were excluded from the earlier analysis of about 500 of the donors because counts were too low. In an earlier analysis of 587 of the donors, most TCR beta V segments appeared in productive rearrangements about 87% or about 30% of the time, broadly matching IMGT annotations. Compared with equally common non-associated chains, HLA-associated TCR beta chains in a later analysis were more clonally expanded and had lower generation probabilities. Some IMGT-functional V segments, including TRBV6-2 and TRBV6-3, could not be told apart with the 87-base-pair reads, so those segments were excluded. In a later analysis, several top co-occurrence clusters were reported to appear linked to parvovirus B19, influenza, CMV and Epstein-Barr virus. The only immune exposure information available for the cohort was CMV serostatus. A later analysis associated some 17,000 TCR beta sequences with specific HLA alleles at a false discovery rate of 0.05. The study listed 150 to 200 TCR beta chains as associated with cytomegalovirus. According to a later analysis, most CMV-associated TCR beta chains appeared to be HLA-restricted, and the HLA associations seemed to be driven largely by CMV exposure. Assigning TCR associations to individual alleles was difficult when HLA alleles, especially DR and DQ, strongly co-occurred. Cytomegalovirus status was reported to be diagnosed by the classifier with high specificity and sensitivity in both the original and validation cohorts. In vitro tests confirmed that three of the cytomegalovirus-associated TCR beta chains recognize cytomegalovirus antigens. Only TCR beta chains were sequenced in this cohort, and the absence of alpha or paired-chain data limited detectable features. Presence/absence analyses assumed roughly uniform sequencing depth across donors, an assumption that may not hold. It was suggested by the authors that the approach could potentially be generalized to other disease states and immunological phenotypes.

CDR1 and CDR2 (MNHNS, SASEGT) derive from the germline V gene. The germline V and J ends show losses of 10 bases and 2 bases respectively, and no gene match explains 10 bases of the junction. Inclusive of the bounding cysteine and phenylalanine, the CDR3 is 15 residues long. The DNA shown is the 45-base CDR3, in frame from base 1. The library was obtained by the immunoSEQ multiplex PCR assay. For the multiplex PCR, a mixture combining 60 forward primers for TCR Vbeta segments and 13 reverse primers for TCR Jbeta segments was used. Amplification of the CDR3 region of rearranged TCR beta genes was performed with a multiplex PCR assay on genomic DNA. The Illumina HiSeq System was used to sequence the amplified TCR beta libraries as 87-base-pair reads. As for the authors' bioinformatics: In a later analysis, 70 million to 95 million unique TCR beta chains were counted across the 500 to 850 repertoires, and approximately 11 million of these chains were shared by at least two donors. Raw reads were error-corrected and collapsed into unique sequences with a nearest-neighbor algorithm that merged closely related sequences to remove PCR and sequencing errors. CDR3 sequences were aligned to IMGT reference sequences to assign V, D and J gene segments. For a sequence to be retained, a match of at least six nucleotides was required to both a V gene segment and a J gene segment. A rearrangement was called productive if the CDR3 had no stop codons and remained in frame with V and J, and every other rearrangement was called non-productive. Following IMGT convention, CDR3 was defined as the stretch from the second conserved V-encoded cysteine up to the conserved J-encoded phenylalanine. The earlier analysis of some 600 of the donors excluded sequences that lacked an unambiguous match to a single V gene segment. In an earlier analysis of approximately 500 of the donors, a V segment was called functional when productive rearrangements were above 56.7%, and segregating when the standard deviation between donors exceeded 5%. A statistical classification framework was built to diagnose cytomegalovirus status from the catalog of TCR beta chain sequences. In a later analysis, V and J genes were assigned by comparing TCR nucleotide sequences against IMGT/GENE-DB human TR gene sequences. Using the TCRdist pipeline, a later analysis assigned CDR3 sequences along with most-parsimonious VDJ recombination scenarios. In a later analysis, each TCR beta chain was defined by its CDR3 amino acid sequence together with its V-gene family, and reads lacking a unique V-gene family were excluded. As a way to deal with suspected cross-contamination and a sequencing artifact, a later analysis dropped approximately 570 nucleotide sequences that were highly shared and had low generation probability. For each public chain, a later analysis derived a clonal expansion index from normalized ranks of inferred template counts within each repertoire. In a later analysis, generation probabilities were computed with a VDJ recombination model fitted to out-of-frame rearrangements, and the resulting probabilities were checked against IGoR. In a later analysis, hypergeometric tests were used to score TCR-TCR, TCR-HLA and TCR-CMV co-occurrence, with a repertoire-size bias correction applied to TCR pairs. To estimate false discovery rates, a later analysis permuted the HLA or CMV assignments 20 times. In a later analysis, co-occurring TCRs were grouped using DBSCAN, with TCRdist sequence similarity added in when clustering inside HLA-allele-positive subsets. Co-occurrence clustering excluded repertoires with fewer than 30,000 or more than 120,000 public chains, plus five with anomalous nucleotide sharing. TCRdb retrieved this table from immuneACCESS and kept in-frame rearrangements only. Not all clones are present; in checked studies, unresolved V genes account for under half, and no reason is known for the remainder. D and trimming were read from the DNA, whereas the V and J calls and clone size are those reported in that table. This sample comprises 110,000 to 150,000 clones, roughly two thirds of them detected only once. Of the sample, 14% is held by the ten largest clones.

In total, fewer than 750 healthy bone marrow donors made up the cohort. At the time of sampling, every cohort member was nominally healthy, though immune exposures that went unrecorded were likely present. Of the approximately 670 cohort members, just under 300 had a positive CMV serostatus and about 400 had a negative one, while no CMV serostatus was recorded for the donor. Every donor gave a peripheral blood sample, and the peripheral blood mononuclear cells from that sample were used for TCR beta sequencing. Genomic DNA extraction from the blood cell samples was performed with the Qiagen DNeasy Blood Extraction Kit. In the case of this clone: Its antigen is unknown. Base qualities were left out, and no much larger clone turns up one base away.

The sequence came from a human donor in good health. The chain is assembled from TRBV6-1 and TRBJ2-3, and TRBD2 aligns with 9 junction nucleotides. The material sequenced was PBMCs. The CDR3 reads CATGLLAGTTDTQYF. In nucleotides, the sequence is TGTGCCACGGGACTACTAGCGGGTACCACAGATACGCAGTATTTT.